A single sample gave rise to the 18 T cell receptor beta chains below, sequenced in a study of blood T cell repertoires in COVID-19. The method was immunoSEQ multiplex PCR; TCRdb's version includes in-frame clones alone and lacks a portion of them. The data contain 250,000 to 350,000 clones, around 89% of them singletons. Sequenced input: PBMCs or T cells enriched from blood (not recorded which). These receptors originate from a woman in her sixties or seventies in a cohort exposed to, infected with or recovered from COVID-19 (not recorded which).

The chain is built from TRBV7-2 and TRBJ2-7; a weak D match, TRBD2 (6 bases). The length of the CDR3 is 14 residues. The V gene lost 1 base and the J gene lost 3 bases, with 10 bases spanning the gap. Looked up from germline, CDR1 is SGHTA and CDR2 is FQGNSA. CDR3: CASSLGTNLYEQYF. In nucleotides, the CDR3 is TGTGCCAGCAGCTTAGGGACTAACCTCTACGAGCAGTACTTC.

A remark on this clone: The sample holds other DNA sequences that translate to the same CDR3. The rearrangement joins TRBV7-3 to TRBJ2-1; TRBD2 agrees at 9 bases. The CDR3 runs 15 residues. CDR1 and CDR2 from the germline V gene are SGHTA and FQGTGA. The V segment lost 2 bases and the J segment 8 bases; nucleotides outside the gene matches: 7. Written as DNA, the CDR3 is TGTGCCAGCAGCTTACGGCGGGAGGGCCGGGATGAGCAGTTCTTC. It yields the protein CASSLRREGRDEQFF. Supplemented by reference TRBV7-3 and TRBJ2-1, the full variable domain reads GAGVSQTPSNKVTEKGKYVELRCDPISGHTALYWYRQSLGQGPEFLIYFQGTGAADDSGLPNDRFFAVRPEGSVSTLKIQRTERGDSAVYLCASSLRREGRDEQFFGPGTRLTVL.

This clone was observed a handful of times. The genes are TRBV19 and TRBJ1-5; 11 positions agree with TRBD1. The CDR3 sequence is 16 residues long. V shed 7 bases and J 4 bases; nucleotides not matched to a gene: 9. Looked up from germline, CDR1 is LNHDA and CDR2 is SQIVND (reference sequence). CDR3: CASTKVGTGGNQPQHF. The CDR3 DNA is TGTGCCAGTACGAAAGTCGGGACAGGGGGTAATCAGCCCCAGCATTTT.

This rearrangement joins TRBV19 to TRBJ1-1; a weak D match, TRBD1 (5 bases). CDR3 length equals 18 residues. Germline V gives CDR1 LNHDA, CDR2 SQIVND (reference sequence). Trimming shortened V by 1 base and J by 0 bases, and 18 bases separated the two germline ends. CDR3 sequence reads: CASSIGRRDFIMNTEAFF. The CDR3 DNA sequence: TGTGCCAGTAGTATAGGACGCAGGGACTTTATCATGAACACTGAAGCTTTCTTT.

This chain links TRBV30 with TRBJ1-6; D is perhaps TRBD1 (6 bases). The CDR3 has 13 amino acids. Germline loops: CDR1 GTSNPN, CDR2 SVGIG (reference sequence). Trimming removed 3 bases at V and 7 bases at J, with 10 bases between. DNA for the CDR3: TGTGCCTGGAGGCGACAGGAAAATTCACCCCTCCACTTT. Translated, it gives CAWRRQENSPLHF.

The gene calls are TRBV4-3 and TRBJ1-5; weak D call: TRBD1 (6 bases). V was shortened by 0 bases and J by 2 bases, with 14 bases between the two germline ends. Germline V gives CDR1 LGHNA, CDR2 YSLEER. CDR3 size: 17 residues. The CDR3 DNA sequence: TGCGCCAGCAGCCAAGAGGTTTCAGGGGAGCGCAATCAGCCCCAGCATTTT. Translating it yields CASSQEVSGERNQPQHF.

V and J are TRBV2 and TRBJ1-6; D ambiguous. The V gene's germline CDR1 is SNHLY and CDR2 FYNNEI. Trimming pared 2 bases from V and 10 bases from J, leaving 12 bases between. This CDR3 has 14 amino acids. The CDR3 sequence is CASSERVAYSPLHF. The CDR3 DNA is TGTGCCAGCAGTGAAAGGGTAGCGTACTCACCCCTCCACTTT.

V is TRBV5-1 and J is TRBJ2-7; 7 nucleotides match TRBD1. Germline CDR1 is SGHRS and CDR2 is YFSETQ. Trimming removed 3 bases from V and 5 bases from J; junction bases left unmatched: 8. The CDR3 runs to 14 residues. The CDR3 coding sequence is TGCGCCAGCAGCTCTCGACAGGGTTCCAACGAGCAGTACTTC. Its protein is CASSSRQGSNEQYF.

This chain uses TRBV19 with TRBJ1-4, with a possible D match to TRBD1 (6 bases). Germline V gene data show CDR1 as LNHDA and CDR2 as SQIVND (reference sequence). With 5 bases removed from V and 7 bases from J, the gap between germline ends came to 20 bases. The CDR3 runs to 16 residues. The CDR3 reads CASSPTLQGTGEKLFF. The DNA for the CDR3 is TGTGCCAGTAGTCCGACCCTACAGGGAACCGGTGAAAAACTGTTTTTT.

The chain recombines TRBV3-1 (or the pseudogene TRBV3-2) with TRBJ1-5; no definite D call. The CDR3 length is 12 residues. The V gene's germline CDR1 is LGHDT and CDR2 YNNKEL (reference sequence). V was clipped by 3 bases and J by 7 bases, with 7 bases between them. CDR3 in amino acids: CASSHEGQPQHF. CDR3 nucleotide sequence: TGTGCCAGCAGCCATGAGGGACAGCCCCAGCATTTT.

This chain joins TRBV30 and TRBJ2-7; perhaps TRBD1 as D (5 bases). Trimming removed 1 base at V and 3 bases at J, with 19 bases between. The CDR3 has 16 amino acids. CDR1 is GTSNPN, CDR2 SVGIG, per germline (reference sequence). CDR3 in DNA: TGTGCCTGGAGTGCTTTTGGTGCAGGGCGATTCTACGAGCAGTACTTC. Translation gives CAWSAFGAGRFYEQYF. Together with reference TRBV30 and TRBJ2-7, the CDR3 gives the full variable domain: SQTIHQWPATLVQPVGSPLSLECTVEGTSNPNLYWYRQAAGRGLQLLFYSVGIGQISSEVPQNLSASRPQDRQFILSSKKLLLSDSGFYLCAWSAFGAGRFYEQYFGPGTRLTVT.

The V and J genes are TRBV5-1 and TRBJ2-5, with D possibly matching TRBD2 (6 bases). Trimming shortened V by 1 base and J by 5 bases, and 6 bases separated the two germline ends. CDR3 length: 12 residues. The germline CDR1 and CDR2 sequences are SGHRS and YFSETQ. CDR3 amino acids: CASSLSGETQYF. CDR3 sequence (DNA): TGCGCCAGCAGCTTGAGCGGGGAGACCCAGTACTTC.

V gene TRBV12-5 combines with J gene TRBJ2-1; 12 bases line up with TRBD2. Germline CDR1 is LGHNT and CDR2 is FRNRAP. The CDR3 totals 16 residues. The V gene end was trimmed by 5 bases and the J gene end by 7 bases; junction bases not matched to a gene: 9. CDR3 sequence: CASGIQRLAGANEQFF. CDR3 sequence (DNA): TGTGCTAGTGGTATTCAAAGACTAGCGGGAGCAAATGAGCAGTTCTTC.

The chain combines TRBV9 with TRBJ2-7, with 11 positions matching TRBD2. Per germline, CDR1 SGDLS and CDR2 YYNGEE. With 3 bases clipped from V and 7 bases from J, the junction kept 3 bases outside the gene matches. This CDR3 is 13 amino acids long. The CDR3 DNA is TGTGCCAGCAGCGCCCGACTAGCGGGAGAGCAGTACTTC. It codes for CASSARLAGEQYF.

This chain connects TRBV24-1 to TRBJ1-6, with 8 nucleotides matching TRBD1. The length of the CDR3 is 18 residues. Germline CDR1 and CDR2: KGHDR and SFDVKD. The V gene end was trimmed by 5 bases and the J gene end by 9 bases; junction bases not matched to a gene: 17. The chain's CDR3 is CATSVQDRVNSLGSPLHF. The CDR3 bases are TGTGCCACCAGTGTCCAGGACAGGGTAAACTCCTTAGGTTCACCCCTCCACTTT.

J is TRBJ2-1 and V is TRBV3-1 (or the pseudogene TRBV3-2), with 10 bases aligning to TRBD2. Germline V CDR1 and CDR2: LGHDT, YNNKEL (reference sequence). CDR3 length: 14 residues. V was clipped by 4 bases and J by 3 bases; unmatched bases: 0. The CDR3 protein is CASSPSGSYNEQFF. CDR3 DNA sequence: TGTGCCAGCAGCCCTAGCGGGAGCTACAATGAGCAGTTCTTC.

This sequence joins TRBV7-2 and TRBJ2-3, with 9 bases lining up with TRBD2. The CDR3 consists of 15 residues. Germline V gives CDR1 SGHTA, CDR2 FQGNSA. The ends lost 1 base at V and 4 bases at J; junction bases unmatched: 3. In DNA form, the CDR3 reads TGTGCCAGCAGCTTAGGCGGGAGGGTTGCAGATACGCAGTATTTT. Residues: CASSLGGRVADTQYF.

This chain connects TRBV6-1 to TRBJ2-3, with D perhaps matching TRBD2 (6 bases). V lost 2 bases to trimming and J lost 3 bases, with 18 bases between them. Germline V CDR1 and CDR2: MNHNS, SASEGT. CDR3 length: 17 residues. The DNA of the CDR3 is TGTGCCAGCAGTGAAATAGGTGCACGGGGGAGTACAGATACGCAGTATTTT. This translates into CASSEIGARGSTDTQYF.